Each of the 15 T cell receptor beta chains below was sequenced from the same sample in a study of CD8 T cells in Susac syndrome. It was with random hexamers that 0.5 to 1 ug RNA was reverse transcribed. TCRdb re-called the immunoSEQ multiplex PCR reads with MiXCR, one entry per CDR3 protein. Of about 69,000 distinct CDR3 sequences in the sample, 91% were seen once. Sequencing used CD8+ T cells from PBMCs. The receptors were sampled from a human donor with multiple sclerosis.

CDR3 nucleotide sequence: TGTGCCAGCTCAGAGGGAGGTTTAGCCAAAAACATTCAGTACTTC. Translation gives CASSEGGLAKNIQYF. V is TRBV9 and J is TRBJ2-4; maybe TRBD2 (6 bases). The V and J ends lost 7 bases and 0 bases respectively, with 14 bases between them. Germline CDR1 reads SGDLS; CDR2 reads YYNGEE. The CDR3 loop spans 15 amino acids.

The V gene is TRBV27, the J gene TRBJ1-1; tentative D call: TRBD1 (6 bases). In germline, CDR1 is MNHEY, CDR2 SMNVEV (reference sequence). The CDR3 spans 17 residues. V was pared by 3 bases and J by 3 bases, with 20 bases between. CDR3 DNA: TGTGCCAGCAGTTTCCCAGTGATGGGGGCCTACCACACTGAAGCTTTCTTT. Its translation is CASSFPVMGAYHTEAFF.

The chain joins TRBV5-1 to TRBJ1-1; D unresolved. This CDR3 is built from 15 residues. The V gene lost 0 bases and the J gene lost 6 bases, with 15 bases spanning the gap. Germline V gene data show CDR1 as SGHRS and CDR2 as YFSETQ. The CDR3 coding sequence is TGCGCCAGCAGCTTGGACCCCCCGCGGCCCTCTGAAGCTTTCTTT. As protein: CASSLDPPRPSEAFF.

In regard to this clonotype: Here the CDR3 omits its conserved ending phenylalanine or tryptophan, so a read error is the likely source. The rearrangement joins TRBV24-1 to TRBJ2-2; 7 nucleotides align to TRBD1. CDR3 length equals 17 residues. Germline CDR1 is KGHDR and CDR2 is SFDVKD. V lost 5 bases and J lost 4; bases outside the gene matches: 12. This CDR3 is CATSGGYPGQTTGELFS. DNA for the CDR3: TGTGCCACCAGTGGTGGGTACCCGGGACAGACCACCGGGGAGCTGTTTTCT.

The V gene is TRBV5-4, the J gene TRBJ2-5, with 9 bases lining up with TRBD1. This CDR3 is 13 amino acids long. With V trimmed by 4 bases and J by 5 bases, 3 bases remained unmatched. Per the germline V gene, CDR1 is SGHNT and CDR2 is YYREEE (reference sequence). The CDR3 DNA is TGTGCCAGCAGCCCGGGACAGGGCGAGACCCAGTACTTC. This translates into CASSPGQGETQYF.

The chain is built from TRBV11-1 and TRBJ2-7; 10 bases match TRBD2. V shed 3 bases, J shed 6 bases, and the junction held 8 bases outside the gene matches. CDR1 SGHAT and CDR2 FQDESV come from the germline V gene (reference sequence). CDR3 size: 15 residues. The CDR3 protein is CASSFPAGGPSEQYF. CDR3 coding DNA: TGTGCCAGCAGCTTCCCAGCGGGAGGGCCCAGCGAGCAGTACTTC. The full variable domain, its missing parts supplied by reference TRBV11-1 and TRBJ2-7, is EAEVAQSPRYKITEKSQAVAFWCDPISGHATLYWYRQILGQGPELLVQFQDESVVDDSQLPKDRFSAERLKGVDSTLKIQPAELGDSAMYLCASSFPAGGPSEQYFGPGTRLTVT.

This rearrangement joins TRBV9 to TRBJ2-5, with 9 positions matching TRBD2. Germline CDR1 SGDLS, CDR2 YYNGEE. This CDR3 spans 16 amino acids. V shed 0 bases and J 4 bases; nucleotides not matched to a gene: 7. The CDR3 here is CASSVGERGAGETQYF. CDR3 bases: TGTGCCAGCAGCGTAGGAGAGCGGGGGGCCGGAGAGACCCAGTACTTC. Together with reference TRBV9 and TRBJ2-5, the CDR3 gives the full variable domain: DSGVTQTPKHLITATGQRVTLRCSPRSGDLSVYWYQQSLDQGLQFLIQYYNGEERAKGNILERFSAQQFPDLHSELNLSSLELGDSALYFCASSVGERGAGETQYFGPGTRLLVL.

The gene calls are TRBV18 and TRBJ2-7, with 10 positions matching TRBD2. Germline CDR1 is KGHSH and CDR2 is LQKENI. There are 15 residues in the CDR3. V dropped 5 bases and J dropped 0; count of bases not matched to a gene: 4. CDR3 loop: CASSAGTSASYEQYF. CDR3 nucleotide sequence: TGTGCCAGCTCAGCCGGGACTAGCGCCTCCTACGAGCAGTACTTC.

CDR3 in amino acids: CASSFYPYGGTNVEPTDTQYF. CDR3 nucleotides: TGTGCCAGCAGTTTTTACCCCTATGGCGGCACTAATGTTGAACCCACAGATACGCAGTATTTT. The V and J genes are TRBV12-3 or TRBV12-4 and TRBJ2-3; D call uncertain. Trimming removed 3 bases at V and 2 bases at J, with 30 bases between. This CDR3 is 21 amino acids long.

This CDR3 is CASSLVQETYEQYF. CDR3 sequence (DNA): TGTGCCAGCAGCTTAGTGCAGGAAACCTACGAGCAGTACTTC. The J gene is TRBJ2-7, the V gene TRBV13; D call uncertain. This CDR3 has 14 amino acids. V gave up 1 base and J gave up 2 bases, with 9 bases separating them. CDR1 is PRHDT, CDR2 FYEKMQ, per germline (reference sequence).

V gene TRBV7-9 combines with J gene TRBJ2-1, with a possible D match to TRBD1 (6 bases). The CDR3 covers 18 residues. Germline lookup yields CDR1 SEHNR and CDR2 FQNEAQ (reference sequence). V was pared by 5 bases and J by 1 base, with 21 bases between. The CDR3 loop reads CASSPRSRTEGSYNEQFF. CDR3 DNA: TGTGCCAGCAGCCCCCGCTCCCGGACAGAGGGTTCCTACAATGAGCAGTTCTTC.

The table lists this clonotype with a count of one. The chain employs TRBV27 and TRBJ2-1, with D tentatively TRBD1 (6 bases). CDR1 MNHEY and CDR2 SMNVEV come from the germline V gene (reference sequence). Trimming took off 4 bases at V and 0 bases at J, with 19 bases between the two ends. The CDR3 length is 18 residues. Here the CDR3 reads CASSSLSTRGPSYNEQFF. The CDR3 nucleotides read TGTGCCAGCAGTTCCCTCAGCACCAGGGGCCCCTCCTACAATGAGCAGTTCTTC.

This chain joins TRBV15 and TRBJ2-5; D gene ambiguous. V was cut by 5 bases and J by 3 bases, with 10 bases left in between. This CDR3 is built from 13 residues. Germline V gives CDR1 LNHNV, CDR2 YYDKDF (reference sequence). DNA for the CDR3: TGTGCCACCAGCCCGGCCTCGGAAGAGACCCAGTACTTC. Translated, it gives CATSPASEETQYF.

This chain uses TRBV4-1 with TRBJ1-1; 9 positions match TRBD1. This CDR3 is 14 amino acids long. Germline V gene sequence: CDR1 MGHRA, CDR2 YSYEKL. The trim removed 4 bases at V and 3 bases at J, leaving 3 bases unmatched. CDR3 nucleotides: TGCGCCAGCAGCCGACGACAGGGGGACACTGAAGCTTTCTTT. This gives the protein CASSRRQGDTEAFF.

This sequence joins TRBV4-2 and TRBJ1-6; a possible D gene is TRBD1 (6 bases). Germline CDR1 and CDR2: LGHNA and YNFKEQ. Deletions cut 0 bases from V and 9 bases from J, with 12 bases between. CDR3 size: 15 residues. The DNA of the CDR3 is TGTGCCAGCAGCCAAGAGGGCAGGGGAGGTTCACCCCTCCACTTT. This gives the protein CASSQEGRGGSPLHF.